The clone carrying this T cell receptor (beta chain) was counted ten times or more. Its antigen is as yet unknown. Breast cancer patients provided tissue from their axillary draining lymph nodes. Using its own MiXCR run on the multiplex PCR reads, TCRdb lists one record per CDR3 protein. The table includes 130,000 or so distinct CDR3 sequences, less than 35% detected once. The data derive from a study of breast tumors, draining lymph nodes, adjacent tissues. Broader study findings: Tumor repertoires ranked between lymph nodes and nontumor tissue in diversity, with V and J gene preferences. That most tumor T cells come from lymph nodes remained unproven.

CDR3 size: 15 residues. Germline-derived CDR1 and CDR2 are KGHSH and LQKENI. Trimming took 5 bases from V and 4 from J; bases not matched to a gene: 5. Sequencing was performed on axillary lymph node tissue. The sequence was collected from a female donor with breast cancer. Some clones in this sample may be carry-over from other donors' samples. The chain carries TRBV18 and TRBJ1-2, with 12 bases lining up with TRBD1. CDR3 in amino acids: CASSGDRGRSYGYTF. CDR3 DNA sequence: TGTGCCAGCTCAGGGGACAGGGGGCGAAGCTATGGCTACACCTTC. Variable domain in full (rest from reference TRBV18 and TRBJ1-2): NAGVMQNPRHLVRRRGQEARLRCSPMKGHSHVYWYRQLPEEGLKFMVYLQKENIIDESGMPKERFSAEFPKEGPSILRIQQVVRGDSAAYFCASSGDRGRSYGYTFGSGTRLTVV.